This note documents a single TCR beta chain sequence. The target antigen is unknown. Sequencing used immunoSEQ multiplex PCR; TCRdb keeps in-frame clones, though not all of them. The data hold tens of thousands of clones, with roughly 96% observed a single time. The entry originates in a study of T cells in tuberculosis. Findings of the study overall: Selection depended on which cryopreserved specimens were available. Active tuberculosis alpha repertoires lay closer to GMM-specific TCRs than controls'.

The clonotype comes from a donor aged 10 to 29 with latent tuberculosis or without tuberculosis infection. The sample was PBMCs.

The CDR3: CASSQGPSGAYEQYF. DNA for the CDR3: TGTGCCAGCAGCCAAGGACCTAGCGGGGCCTACGAGCAGTACTTC. The rearrangement links TRBV14 to TRBJ2-7; 9 bases map to TRBD2. V dropped 1 base and J dropped 2; count of bases not matched to a gene: 3. The V gene's germline CDR1 is SGHDN and CDR2 FVKESK. The CDR3 is 15 residues long.